This T cell receptor (beta chain) was found in a study of T cell changes during pregnancy in multiple sclerosis. Sequencing used immunoSEQ multiplex PCR; TCRdb keeps in-frame clones, though not all of them. The sample has 70,000 to 100,000 clones; 94% are singletons. In germline, CDR1 is MGHRA, CDR2 YSYEKL. The CDR3 has 15 amino acids. Comment on this clone: The junction shows a germline mismatch at one end, possibly a read error.

The source material was peripheral blood, sampled in the third trimester of pregnancy. This TCR was recovered from a female donor with multiple sclerosis, enrolled in a pregnancy study. The rearrangement links TRBV4-1 to TRBJ2-3; 9 bases align to TRBD2. The CDR3 here is CASRQGLATTDTQYF. In DNA form, the CDR3 reads TGCGCCAGCAGACAAGGACTAGCGACCACAGATACGCAGTATTTT.